Below, one T cell receptor (beta chain) is given with its context. Methods used by the authors: Amplification from reference gene primers served as the basis for estimated nucleated cell counts. The protocol was immunoSEQ multiplex PCR, while the TCRdb copy is restricted to in-frame clones and leaves out a portion. V and J calls and clone size are given by that table; D and trimming were obtained from the DNA. The repertoire holds roughly 220,000 clones, with 75% to 85% as singletons. The sample originates from a study of blood T cell repertoires in COVID-19. Study in general: From the United States, Italy and Spain came samples of acute and convalescent COVID-19. From T cells, B-cell-depleted T cells, or PBMCs came the material, which was cDNA or gDNA.

The CDR3 spans 12 residues. V dropped 5 bases and J dropped 5; count of bases not matched to a gene: 1. Germline loops: CDR1 SEHNR, CDR2 FQNEAQ (reference sequence). This TCR was recovered from a woman aged 40-49 years who had recovered from COVID-19. This chain connects TRBV7-9 to TRBJ1-1; the match to TRBD1 covers 8 bases. Sequencing was performed on peripheral blood. Here the CDR3 reads CASSRTGTEAFF. The CDR3 DNA sequence: TGTGCCAGCAGCCGGACAGGGACTGAAGCTTTCTTT.